These 21 T cell receptor beta chains came from one sample sequenced in a study of blood T cell repertoires in COVID-19. Profiling relied on immunoSEQ multiplex PCR, and the TCRdb table lists in-frame clones only, not all of them. This sample has about 67,000 clones; 86% occur once, and the top ten carry 3.5% to 5.5%. Material for sequencing was peripheral blood. The receptors stem from a man aged 50 to 59 with active COVID-19.

The chain combines TRBV7-3 with TRBJ2-1; tentatively, D is TRBD1 (6 bases). Germline CDR1 is SGHTA and CDR2 is FQGTGA. The CDR3 has 18 amino acids. The V end was cut by 1 base, the J end by 5 bases, with 21 bases between. CDR3 residues: CASSLRGSWTEIDNEQFF. The CDR3 DNA is TGTGCCAGCAGCTTAAGGGGATCGTGGACAGAAATAGACAATGAGCAGTTCTTC.

This rearrangement joins TRBV28 to TRBJ1-2; perhaps TRBD1 as D (6 bases). V was cut by 6 bases and J by 7 bases, with 15 bases left in between. Germline loops: CDR1 MDHEN, CDR2 SYDVKM. The CDR3 is 13 residues long. CDR3 bases: TGTGCCAGCAGAGGGGAGGGGGGCGGTGGCTACACCTTC. Its translation is CASRGEGGGGYTF.

The rearrangement joins TRBV5-4 to TRBJ2-2; TRBD1 agrees at 7 bases. Germline V gene lookup returns CDR1 SGHNT and CDR2 YYREEE (reference sequence). This CDR3 spans 17 amino acids. The V segment lost 1 base and the J segment 7 bases; nucleotides outside the gene matches: 13. As DNA, the CDR3 is TGTGCCAGCAGCTTGCGTCGGACAGGACCCAGTAGCGGGGAGCTGTTTTTT. The encoded protein is CASSLRRTGPSSGELFF.

The rearrangement joins TRBV5-1 to TRBJ1-1, with no clear D. This CDR3 is 14 amino acids long. Germline assignment: CDR1 SGHRS and CDR2 YFSETQ. The V gene lost 4 bases and the J gene lost 4 bases, with 14 bases spanning the gap. CDR3: CASSSIGVGTEAFF. The CDR3 DNA is TGCGCCAGCAGCAGCATCGGGGTTGGCACTGAAGCTTTCTTT.

V is TRBV5-6 and J is TRBJ2-3; perhaps TRBD1 as D (5 bases). CDR1 SGHDT and CDR2 YYEEEE come from the germline V gene. The CDR3 runs 16 residues. V lost 0 bases, J lost 2 bases, and 13 bases lay in between. The CDR3 is CASSLAGLSYTDTQYF. CDR3 DNA sequence: TGTGCCAGCAGCTTGGCAGGGCTGTCTTACACAGATACGCAGTATTTT.

This clone was detected only once. The chain couples TRBV30 to TRBJ2-5, with D unclear. Trimming removed 5 bases from V and 7 bases from J, with 17 bases in between. This CDR3 contains 13 residues. Germline CDR1 is GTSNPN and CDR2 is SVGIG (reference sequence). The CDR3 protein is CAWSLGEKGTQYF. The CDR3 coding sequence is TGTGCCTGGTCCCTCGGAGAAAAAGGGACCCAGTACTTC.

This chain connects TRBV5-8 to TRBJ1-2; 7 bases match TRBD1. With V trimmed by 2 bases and J by 4 bases, 8 bases remained unmatched. CDR1 is SGHTS and CDR2 is YDEGEE in the germline V gene. CDR3 size: 15 residues. CDR3 residues: CASSFRQGGGYGYTF. The DNA for the CDR3 is TGTGCCAGCAGCTTTCGACAGGGAGGCGGCTATGGCTACACCTTC.

The chain links TRBV28 to TRBJ2-7, with D maybe TRBD2 (5 bases). The V gene's germline CDR1 is MDHEN and CDR2 SYDVKM. Trimming cost V 2 bases and J 4 bases, with 9 bases left between them. The CDR3 has 13 amino acids. CDR3 sequence reads: CASSLPEAYEQYF. The CDR3 coding sequence is TGTGCCAGCAGTTTACCGGAGGCTTACGAGCAGTACTTC. The complete variable domain, with remaining parts taken from reference TRBV28 and TRBJ2-7, reads DVKVTQSSRYLVKRTGEKVFLECVQDMDHENMFWYRQDPGLGLRLIYFSYDVKMKEKGDIPEGYSVSREKKERFSLILESASTNQTSMYLCASSLPEAYEQYFGPGTRLTVT.

V usage is TRBV4-3 and J usage is TRBJ2-5, with D unresolved. V shed 4 bases and J shed 5 bases, with 14 bases lying between them. CDR1 and CDR2 from the germline V gene are LGHNA and YSLEER. This CDR3 is 14 amino acids long. CDR3 loop: CASSPDTTWETQYF. CDR3 nucleotide sequence: TGCGCCAGCAGCCCAGATACTACATGGGAGACCCAGTACTTC.

The genes are TRBV4-2 and TRBJ2-7; D not resolved. The CDR3 has 13 residues. The germline V gene encodes CDR1 LGHNA and CDR2 YNFKEQ. The germline V and J ends were trimmed by 1 base and 0 bases, with 4 bases remaining between them. The chain's CDR3 is CASSQASSYEQYF. The CDR3 DNA reads TGTGCCAGCAGCCAAGCTAGCTCCTACGAGCAGTACTTC.

This rearrangement joins TRBV7-3 to TRBJ1-1, with 8 bases fitting TRBD1. After removal of 5 bases from V and 3 bases from J, the junction contained 17 bases not matched to a gene. The CDR3 spans 18 residues. Germline V gives CDR1 SGHTA, CDR2 FQGTGA. This CDR3 is CASSPRGPGGAGDTEAFF. The CDR3 DNA reads as TGTGCCAGCAGCCCTAGAGGCCCAGGGGGCGCCGGGGACACTGAAGCTTTCTTT.

V is TRBV19 and J is TRBJ2-2, with D maybe TRBD1 (7 bases). The germline V and J ends were trimmed by 3 bases and 5 bases, with 16 bases remaining between them. The CDR3 sequence is 16 residues long. Germline lookup yields CDR1 LNHDA and CDR2 SQIVND (reference sequence). The chain's CDR3 is CASSIRQGGNTGELFF. Written as DNA, the CDR3 is TGTGCCAGTAGTATTCGCCAGGGGGGTAATACCGGGGAGCTGTTTTTT.

This clone has a single count. V is TRBV5-4 and J is TRBJ2-4; 8 nucleotides align to TRBD2. Germline V gene sequence: CDR1 SGHNT, CDR2 YYREEE (reference sequence). The CDR3 is 15 amino acids. Germline trimming cut 1 base from V and 6 bases from J; bases unmatched to any gene: 6. In DNA, the CDR3 is TGTGCCAGCAGCTTGAGCGGGAGTGGTCGAAACATTCAGTACTTC. Translation: CASSLSGSGRNIQYF. The entire variable domain, with the rest obtained from reference TRBV5-4 and TRBJ2-4, is as follows: ETGVTQSPTHLIKTRGQQVTLRCSSQSGHNTVSWYQQALGQGPQFIFQYYREEENGRGNFPPRFSGLQFPNYSSELNVNALELDDSALYLCASSLSGSGRNIQYFGAGTRLSVL.

This chain joins TRBV9 and TRBJ2-1; 7 nucleotides agree with TRBD1. Germline-derived CDR1 and CDR2 are SGDLS and YYNGEE. J was trimmed by 8 bases and V by 0 bases; bases with no gene match: 8. CDR3 length equals 15 residues. This chain's CDR3 is CASSVEGRGKDEQFF. The DNA for the CDR3 is TGTGCCAGCAGCGTAGAGGGCAGGGGGAAGGATGAGCAGTTCTTC.

This clone appeared once. This chain joins TRBV7-7 and TRBJ2-5, with D possibly matching TRBD2 (5 bases). CDR3 size: 15 residues. Trimming removed 5 bases from V and 5 bases from J, with 18 bases in between. CDR1 SSHAT and CDR2 FNYEAQ come from the germline V gene (reference sequence). The CDR3 loop reads CASSTGSGRWETQYF. The CDR3 coding sequence is TGTGCCAGCAGCACCGGAAGCGGCAGGTGGGAGACCCAGTACTTC.

V usage is TRBV29-1 and J usage is TRBJ1-4; D is perhaps TRBD1 (6 bases). With 0 bases removed from V and 7 bases from J, the gap between germline ends came to 9 bases. The CDR3 has 13 amino acids. Germline assignment: CDR1 SQVTM and CDR2 ANQGSEA. This CDR3 is CSVEDGGAEKLFF. The CDR3 coding sequence is TGCAGCGTTGAAGATGGGGGGGCTGAAAAACTGTTTTTT.

This clone occurred once. The rearrangement joins TRBV18 to TRBJ2-7; 9 bases are a match to TRBD1. V was clipped by 0 bases and J by 4 bases; unmatched bases: 7. The CDR3 sequence is 16 residues long. Germline V gene data show CDR1 as KGHSH and CDR2 as LQKENI. This CDR3 is CASSPPDRGGSYEQYF. For the CDR3, the DNA is TGTGCCAGCTCACCACCGGACAGGGGAGGTTCTTACGAGCAGTACTTC. Variable domain in full (rest from reference TRBV18 and TRBJ2-7): NAGVMQNPRHLVRRRGQEARLRCSPMKGHSHVYWYRQLPEEGLKFMVYLQKENIIDESGMPKERFSAEFPKEGPSILRIQQVVRGDSAAYFCASSPPDRGGSYEQYFGPGTRLTVT.

The V call is TRBV7-9, the J call TRBJ1-6, with a tentative D call TRBD1 (6 bases). This CDR3 region has 15 residues. The V end was cut by 5 bases, the J end by 4 bases, with 12 bases between. The germline gives CDR1 SEHNR, CDR2 FQNEAQ (reference sequence). The CDR3 DNA follows: TGTGCCAGCAGCCCGGACAGAAGTTATAATTCACCCCTCCACTTT. This sequence encodes CASSPDRSYNSPLHF.

This sequence joins TRBV30 and TRBJ2-1, with 7 bases fitting TRBD1. V dropped 2 bases and J dropped 3; count of bases not matched to a gene: 22. The CDR3 totals 20 residues. Per germline, CDR1 GTSNPN and CDR2 SVGIG (reference sequence). CDR3 sequence (DNA): TGTGCCTGGAGTTTATCATCAGGGGGTGTAATGTCTCCATTCTACAATGAGCAGTTCTTC. Its protein is CAWSLSSGGVMSPFYNEQFF.

The chain is built from TRBV19 and TRBJ2-1; 7 bases map to TRBD2. This CDR3 is built from 16 residues. Trimming cost V 0 bases and J 5 bases; bases outside gene matches: 7. Germline V gene data show CDR1 as LNHDA and CDR2 as SQIVND (reference sequence). In DNA, the CDR3 is TGTGCCAGTAGTATAGATTATCGAGCGGGACACAATGAGCAGTTCTTC. It translates to CASSIDYRAGHNEQFF.

The chain has TRBV9 and TRBJ2-1; the match to TRBD2 covers 8 bases. CDR1 SGDLS and CDR2 YYNGEE come from the germline V gene. J gave up 4 bases and V 4 bases, and 10 bases lay outside the gene matches. The CDR3 runs 16 residues. CDR3 coding DNA: TGTGCCAGCAGCCCCCGCCGGGGGGGATCGTACAATGAGCAGTTCTTC. This gives the protein CASSPRRGGSYNEQFF.